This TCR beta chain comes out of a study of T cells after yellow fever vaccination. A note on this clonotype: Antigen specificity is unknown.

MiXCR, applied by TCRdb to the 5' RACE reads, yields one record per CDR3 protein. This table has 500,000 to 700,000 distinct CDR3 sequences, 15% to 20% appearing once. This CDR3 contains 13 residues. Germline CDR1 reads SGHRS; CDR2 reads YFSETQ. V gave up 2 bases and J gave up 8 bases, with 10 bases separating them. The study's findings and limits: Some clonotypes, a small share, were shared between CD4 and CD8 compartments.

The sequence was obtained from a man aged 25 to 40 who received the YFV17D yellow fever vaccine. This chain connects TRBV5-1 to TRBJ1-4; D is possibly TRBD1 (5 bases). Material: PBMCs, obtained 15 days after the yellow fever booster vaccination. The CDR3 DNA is TGCGCCAGCAGCTTTCAGGGCCACGAAAAACTGTTTTTT. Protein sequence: CASSFQGHEKLFF.